The sequence of this T cell receptor beta chain was determined in a study of vaccination effects on CD4 cells after COVID-19. Study-level information: Samples gathered post-vaccine arrived a median of 72 days past the second dose.

Profiling relied on immunoSEQ multiplex PCR, and the TCRdb table lists in-frame clones only, not all of them. This table holds about 59,000 clones, 75% to 85% found once. Trimming removed 6 bases at V and 4 bases at J, with 4 bases between. The CDR3 loop spans 11 amino acids. The germline gives CDR1 MNHEY, CDR2 SVGAGI. Within the ViraFEST assay, antigen-specific CD4+ T cells underwent expansion with viral peptide pools prior to sequencing. CD4+ T cell isolation took place after less than 13 days of culture. Each participant was given two doses of one vaccine (BNT162b2 or mRNA-1273). Nucleocapsid antibody tests were negative, and the vaccine recipients had no prior SARS-CoV-2 infection. A few counts support this clone. Antigen unknown.

The J gene is TRBJ2-1, the V gene TRBV6-5; D is undetermined. Sequencing used CD4+ T cells from PBMCs cultured with HCoV-OC43 spike peptides, obtained after COVID-19 vaccination. Noted subset: HCoV-OC43 spike overlapping peptide pool stimulation. The sequence derives from a human donor who received a COVID-19 vaccine. The CDR3 loop reads CASSVYNEQFF. The CDR3 DNA is TGTGCCAGCAGCGTATACAATGAGCAGTTCTTC.